This T cell receptor (beta chain) is from a study of blood T cell repertoires in COVID-19. V lost 10 bases, J lost 8 bases, and 17 bases stayed unmatched. CDR3 length: 15 residues. The germline V gene encodes CDR1 SNHLY and CDR2 FYNNEI. Produced via immunoSEQ multiplex PCR; TCRdb's table is partial and in-frame only. The table lists about 45,000 clones, around 88% of them singletons. The sequenced sample consisted of peripheral blood. This receptor was identified in a woman aged 80 or older with acute or convalescent COVID-19. The rearrangement joins TRBV2 to TRBJ2-3, with TRBD1 matching over 8 bases. For the CDR3, the DNA is TGTGCCATACCCCGGGGACAGGTTACCTCGGCTACGCAGTATTTT. Amino acids: CAIPRGQVTSATQYF.